The 18 T cell receptor beta chains below were found in one sample sequenced in a study of T cells after yellow fever vaccination. Each CDR3 protein gets one entry after TCRdb re-called the 5' RACE reads with MiXCR. The profile shows just under 600,000 distinct CDR3 sequences, roughly 13% of them singletons. Sequenced here: PBMCs, sampled on the day of the yellow fever booster vaccination. The receptors derive from a man aged 25-40 years who received the YFV17D yellow fever vaccine.

The table lists this clonotype with a few counts. The gene calls are TRBV7-9 and TRBJ1-2; D may be TRBD1 (6 bases). The germline V gene encodes CDR1 SEHNR and CDR2 FQNEAQ (reference sequence). This CDR3 has 16 amino acids. Trimming removed 5 bases from V and 4 bases from J, with 20 bases in between. This CDR3 reads CASSHFGGARSYGYTF. As DNA, the CDR3 is TGTGCCAGCAGCCATTTTGGGGGGGCGAGGAGCTATGGCTACACCTTC. The whole variable domain, remainder taken from reference TRBV7-9 and TRBJ1-2, is DTGVSQNPRHKITKRGQNVTFRCDPISEHNRLYWYRQTLGQGPEFLTYFQNEAQLEKSRLLSDRFSAERPKGSFSTLEIQRTEQGDSAMYLCASSHFGGARSYGYTFGSGTRLTVV.

This clonotype was recorded a few times. The chain carries TRBV16 and TRBJ2-1; D not certain. CDR1 and CDR2 (germline): KGHSY, FQNENV. CDR3 length equals 14 residues. The germline V and J ends were trimmed by 0 bases and 6 bases, with 9 bases remaining between them. CDR3 nucleotides: TGTGCCAGCAGCCAATCGGAAGGTCTCAATGAGCAGTTCTTC. It is translated as CASSQSEGLNEQFF.

The chain is built from TRBV2 and TRBJ2-2; a weak D match, TRBD2 (5 bases). This CDR3 has 15 amino acids. With 0 bases removed from V and 4 bases from J, the gap between germline ends came to 9 bases. CDR1 and CDR2 (germline): SNHLY, FYNNEI. The CDR3 sequence: CASSEAGLFTGELFF. The CDR3 DNA sequence: TGTGCCAGCAGTGAAGCCGGACTCTTCACCGGGGAGCTGTTTTTT. Complete variable domain (other parts from reference TRBV2 and TRBJ2-2): EPEVTQTPSHQVTQMGQEVILRCVPISNHLYFYWYRQILGQKVEFLVSFYNNEISEKSEIFDDQFSVERPDGSNFTLKIRSTKLEDSAMYFCASSEAGLFTGELFFGEGSRLTVL.

In this sample, this clonotype turned up many times. The V call is TRBV5-1, the J call TRBJ1-1; D is undetermined. V was trimmed by 0 bases and J by 5 bases, leaving 11 bases between them. This CDR3 comprises 14 residues. The V gene's germline CDR1 is SGHRS and CDR2 YFSETQ. As DNA, the CDR3 is TGCGCCAGCAGCTTGGTATCAACGAATACTGAAGCTTTCTTT. This translates into CASSLVSTNTEAFF.

This chain links TRBV29-1 with TRBJ1-2; D is possibly TRBD1 (5 bases). Germline assignment: CDR1 SQVTM and CDR2 ANQGSEA. Between the trimmed V and J ends, which lost 7 bases and 7 bases, there was a span of 19 bases. The CDR3 totals 13 residues. The CDR3 spells CSAVFGATSGYTF. The DNA for the CDR3 is TGCAGCGCTGTATTTGGGGCCACCAGTGGCTACACCTTC.

This clonotype was found a few times. The V call is TRBV12-3 or TRBV12-4, the J call TRBJ2-1; possible D gene TRBD1, 6 bases. V lost 5 bases and J lost 0, with 11 bases in between. The CDR3 contains 15 residues. The CDR3 DNA follows: TGTGCCAGCAGTGTTACAGGGAGCTCCTACAATGAGCAGTTCTTC. Translating it yields CASSVTGSSYNEQFF.

J is TRBJ1-6 and V is TRBV15; D not certain. Germline V lookup: CDR1 LNHNV, CDR2 YYDKDF (reference sequence). Trimming stripped 0 bases from V and 5 bases from J, with 8 bases between. The length of the CDR3 is 15 residues. CDR3 in amino acids: CATSREGRNNSPLHF. The CDR3 bases are TGTGCCACCAGCAGAGAGGGCAGAAATAATTCACCCCTCCACTTT.

This chain uses TRBV12-3 or TRBV12-4 with TRBJ2-2; D tentatively fits TRBD1 or TRBD2 (6 bases each). Trimming left V 6 bases short and J 2 bases short, with 13 bases between. This CDR3 region has 15 residues. CDR3 protein: CASSAGQLNTGELFF. The DNA of the CDR3 is TGTGCCAGCAGCGCGGGACAACTTAACACCGGGGAGCTGTTTTTT.

This clonotype occurred many times. The rearrangement links TRBV27 to TRBJ1-6; D is possibly TRBD1 (5 bases). The CDR3 sequence is 17 residues long. Germline V CDR1 and CDR2: MNHEY, SMNVEV (reference sequence). Trimming cost V 2 bases and J 1 base, with 12 bases left between them. CDR3 bases: TGTGCCAGCAGTTTAAGTCGGGGGAGGTCCTATAATTCACCCCTCCACTTT. Amino acids: CASSLSRGRSYNSPLHF.

This clonotype was observed a handful of times. This chain connects TRBV6-1 to TRBJ1-1, with 7 bases aligning to TRBD1. Germline-derived CDR1 and CDR2 are MNHNS and SASEGT. This CDR3 region has 14 residues. V shed 4 bases, J shed 2 bases, and the junction held 4 bases outside the gene matches. The CDR3 region has the DNA TGTGCCAGCAGTGGAACAGGGGCTAACACTGAAGCTTTCTTT. Its protein product is CASSGTGANTEAFF.

CDR3 sequence reads: CASSPRAGGEYEQYF. Written as DNA, the CDR3 is TGTGCCAGCAGCCCGAGGGCAGGGGGGGAATACGAGCAGTACTTC. The V gene is TRBV7-2, the J gene TRBJ2-7; D assignment may be TRBD1 or TRBD2 (7 bases each). The V gene lost 5 bases and the J gene lost 4 bases, with 18 bases spanning the gap. CDR1 and CDR2 (germline): SGHTA, FQGNSA. The CDR3 has 15 amino acids.

The chain is built from TRBV12-3 or TRBV12-4 and TRBJ2-3; D gene unclear. The CDR3 spans 14 residues. V gave up 3 bases and J gave up 4 bases, with 11 bases separating them. The CDR3 DNA follows: TGTGCCAGCAGTTTGGGTGTACGCGCAGATACGCAGTATTTT. Amino acid sequence: CASSLGVRADTQYF.

This chain links TRBV5-6 with TRBJ2-1, with 9 bases that match TRBD2. This CDR3 comprises 16 residues. The V gene's germline CDR1 is SGHDT and CDR2 YYEEEE. V shed 1 base, J shed 4 bases, and the junction held 6 bases outside the gene matches. The CDR3: CASSLSSGKLYNEQFF. CDR3 DNA sequence: TGTGCCAGCAGCTTGTCTAGCGGGAAGTTGTACAATGAGCAGTTCTTC.

This clonotype has a handful of counts. The V and J genes are TRBV12-3 or TRBV12-4 and TRBJ2-2; D is perhaps TRBD1 (6 bases). The CDR3 runs to 16 residues. V lost 6 bases to trimming and J lost 4 bases, with 18 bases between them. CDR3 amino acids: CASRGPDRRVTGELFF. Written as DNA, the CDR3 is TGTGCCAGCAGAGGTCCTGACAGGCGCGTCACCGGGGAGCTGTTTTTT.

The table lists this clonotype with a few counts. The chain joins TRBV5-1 to TRBJ2-1, with D possibly being TRBD2 (6 bases). This CDR3 is built from 15 residues. The germline V and J ends were trimmed by 3 bases and 1 base, with 11 bases remaining between them. The V gene's germline CDR1 is SGHRS and CDR2 YFSETQ. The CDR3 DNA reads TGCGCCAGCAGCTCCCGGAGGGGTTCCTACAATGAGCAGTTCTTC. This sequence encodes CASSSRRGSYNEQFF.

This clonotype was seen only a few times. V usage is TRBV6-1 and J usage is TRBJ1-4; D ambiguous. The CDR3 loop spans 16 amino acids. Germline CDR1 and CDR2: MNHNS and SASEGT. The V end lost 3 bases, the J end lost 8 bases, and 19 bases lay between the germline ends. The CDR3, as DNA: TGTGCCAGCAGTGACACCGCTACAGACGTTGGCGAAAAACTGTTTTTT. Its protein product is CASSDTATDVGEKLFF.

This clonotype has more than one count but fewer than ten. CDR3 in DNA: TGTGCCAGCAGCGTGGGGGACGTTAATTCACCCCTCCACTTT. It is translated as CASSVGDVNSPLHF. V is TRBV9 and J is TRBJ1-6, with D maybe TRBD1 (5 bases). The V and J ends lost 2 bases and 6 bases respectively, with 9 bases between them. Germline assignment: CDR1 SGDLS and CDR2 YYNGEE. The CDR3 has 14 residues.

This clonotype appeared a few times. The rearrangement joins TRBV6-1 to TRBJ2-7; D is tentatively TRBD1 or TRBD2 (5 bases each). The CDR3 covers 12 residues. Germline-derived CDR1 and CDR2 are MNHNS and SASEGT. The CDR3 nucleotides are TGTGCAAACTGGGACGGCCGGTACGAGCAGTACTTC. Translation: CANWDGRYEQYF.